This TCR beta chain was sequenced during a study of OX40 agonist ivuxolimab in advanced cancers. About the research overall: Ivuxolimab, an antibody that agonizes OX40 (CD134), was administered to the patients. Participants averaged approximately 65 years of age (range roughly 23 to 85) and were 82.7% male.

V lost 0 bases and J 1 base, leaving 10 bases between the germline ends. The germline CDR1 and CDR2 sequences are SGHNT and YYREEE (reference sequence). There are 15 residues in the CDR3. This clone was counted once. Profiling relied on immunoSEQ multiplex PCR, and the TCRdb table lists in-frame clones only, not all of them. The sample lists approximately 81,000 clones; more than 75% were seen once. This chain uses TRBV5-4 with TRBJ1-1; D gene ambiguous. This clonotype was obtained from an adult with an advanced solid tumor such as melanoma, head and neck, liver or kidney cancer. Sequencing was performed on CD4+ or CD8+ T cells sorted from blood, taken in a trial of the OX40 agonist ivuxolimab. CDR3 residues: CASSLAVAGNTEAFF. For the CDR3, the DNA is TGTGCCAGCAGCTTGGCCGTCGCAGGGAACACTGAAGCTTTCTTT.